This T cell receptor (beta chain) comes out of a study of control samples from healthy donors and cancer patients. The CDR3 has 13 residues. The germline V and J ends were trimmed by 6 bases and 3 bases, with 11 bases remaining between them. Looked up from germline, CDR1 is MNHEY and CDR2 is SMNVEV (reference sequence). The table came from immunoSEQ multiplex PCR; TCRdb's copy has only in-frame clones and leaves some out. The table has some 200,000 clones, over 85% seen once. The sequencing sample was made of blood. This sequence was found in a man younger than 30 in good health. The chain carries TRBV27 and TRBJ1-2, with a tentative D call TRBD1 (5 bases). The CDR3 loop is CASSPGRDYGYTF. In nucleotides, the CDR3 is TGTGCCAGCAGCCCGGGCAGGGACTATGGCTACACCTTC.